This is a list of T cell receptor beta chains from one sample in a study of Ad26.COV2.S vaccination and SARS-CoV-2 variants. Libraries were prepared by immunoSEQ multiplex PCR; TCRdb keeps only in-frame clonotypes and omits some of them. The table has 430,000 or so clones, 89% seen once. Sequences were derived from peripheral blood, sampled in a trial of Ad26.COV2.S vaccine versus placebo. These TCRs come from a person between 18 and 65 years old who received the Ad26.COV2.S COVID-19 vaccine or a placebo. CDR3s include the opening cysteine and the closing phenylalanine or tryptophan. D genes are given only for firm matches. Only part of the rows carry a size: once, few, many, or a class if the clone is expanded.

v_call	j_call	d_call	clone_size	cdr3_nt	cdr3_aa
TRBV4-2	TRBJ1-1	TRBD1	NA	TGTGCCAGCAGCCATCCCGGGACAGGGCTCCACTCTTTCTTT	CASSHPGTGLHSFF
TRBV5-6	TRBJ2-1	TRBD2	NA	TGTGCCAGCAGCGGGCCTGGACTAGCTTTCTACAATGAGCAGTTCTTC	CASSGPGLAFYNEQFF
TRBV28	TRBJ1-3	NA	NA	TGTGCCAGCACCCTTCCGGGTGTACAAAACACCATATATTTT	CASTLPGVQNTIYF
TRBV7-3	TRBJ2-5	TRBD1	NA	TGTGCCAGCAGCCGGGACAGGGGGGTGGCCCAGTACTTC	CASSRDRGVAQYF
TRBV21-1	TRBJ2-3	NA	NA	TGTGCCAGCAGCGCCCGACTAGCAGGTAGGAGTTTTGAGACGCAGTATTTT	CASSARLAGRSFETQYF
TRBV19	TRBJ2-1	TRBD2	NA	TGTGCCAGTAGGGGGACTACCGACTCCTACAATGAGCAGTTCTTC	CASRGTTDSYNEQFF
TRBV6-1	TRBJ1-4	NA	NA	TGTGCCAGCAGTGAACAGACGGGGGTTGGTGAAAAACTGTTTTTT	CASSEQTGVGEKLFF
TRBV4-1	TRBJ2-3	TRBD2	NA	TGCGCCAGCAGCCAAGTGGACGGGAGGGCCCCAGATACGCAGTATTTT	CASSQVDGRAPDTQYF
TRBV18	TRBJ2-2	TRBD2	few	TGTGCCAGCTCACTGCGGACTAGTGACACCGGGGAGCTGTTTTTT	CASSLRTSDTGELFF
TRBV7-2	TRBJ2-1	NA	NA	TGTGCCAGCAGCTCACTAGGACCCTCCTACAATGAGCAGTTCTTC	CASSSLGPSYNEQFF
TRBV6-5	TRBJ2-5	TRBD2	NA	TGTGCCAGCCGACTAGCGGGAACAGGTACCCAGTACTTC	CASRLAGTGTQYF
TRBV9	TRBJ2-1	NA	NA	TGTGCCAGCAGCGTGGAGTACAATGAGCAGTTCTTC	CASSVEYNEQFF
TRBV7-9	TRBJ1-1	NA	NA	TGTGCCAGCAGCCGACGCGGGGCGAGGACTGAAGCTTTCTTT	CASSRRGARTEAFF
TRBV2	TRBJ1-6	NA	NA	TGTGCCAGCAGGGACAGCGCAAATTCACCCCTCCACTTT	CASRDSANSPLHF
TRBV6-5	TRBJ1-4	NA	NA	TGTGCCAGCAGCGGGGTCGAGCCAACTAATGAAAAACTGTTTTTT	CASSGVEPTNEKLFF
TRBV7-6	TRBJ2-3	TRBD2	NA	TGTGCCAGCAGCCACGGACTAGCGGGAGAAGATACGCAGTATTTT	CASSHGLAGEDTQYF
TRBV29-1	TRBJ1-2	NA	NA	TGCAGCGTTCCCGGAGACGCAATCGGCTACACCTTC	CSVPGDAIGYTF
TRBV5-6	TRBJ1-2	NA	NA	TGTGCCAGCAGCTTGGCCGGGCCAACCGGGGCTAACTATGGCTACACCTTC	CASSLAGPTGANYGYTF
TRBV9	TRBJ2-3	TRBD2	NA	TGTGCCAGCAGCGTAGGCGGGGGGCACTTTTTCGAGACAGATACGCAGTATTTT	CASSVGGGHFFETDTQYF
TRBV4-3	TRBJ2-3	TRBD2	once	TGCGCCAGCAGCCAATCGGGGTCTCCGGGAGGAACAGATACGCAGTATTTT	CASSQSGSPGGTDTQYF
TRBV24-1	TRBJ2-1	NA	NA	TGTGCCACCAGTGTTTTAGGGGCAGGGAGGAATGAGCAGTTCTTC	CATSVLGAGRNEQFF
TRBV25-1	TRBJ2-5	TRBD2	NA	TGTGCCAGCAGCCCCTTCCCCGGCGGGACTAGTGAGGAGACCCAGTACTTC	CASSPFPGGTSEETQYF
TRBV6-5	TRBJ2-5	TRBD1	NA	TGTGCCAGCAGTACGACAGGGAGAGAGACCCAGTACTTC	CASSTTGRETQYF
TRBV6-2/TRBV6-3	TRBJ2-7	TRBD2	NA	TGTGCCAGCAGTTACTGGTGGGGGGGTCTAACCTACGAGCAGTACTTC	CASSYWWGGLTYEQYF
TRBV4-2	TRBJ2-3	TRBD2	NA	TGTGCCAGCAGCCGAGCGGGGAGGTCGGACGCAGATACGCAGTATTTT	CASSRAGRSDADTQYF
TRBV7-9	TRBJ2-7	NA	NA	TGTGCCAGCACCCCTCCCGCAGGGAGGGAGCAGTACTTC	CASTPPAGREQYF
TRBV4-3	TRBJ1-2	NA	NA	TGCGCCAGCAGCCAAGATCGTACTAACTATGGCTACACCTTC	CASSQDRTNYGYTF
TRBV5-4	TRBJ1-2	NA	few	TGTGCCAGCAGCTCCCGGGTGTACTATGGCTACACCTTC	CASSSRVYYGYTF
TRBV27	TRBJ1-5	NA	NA	TGTGCCAGCAGCTCATCCACCGCTCAGCCCCAGCATTTT	CASSSSTAQPQHF
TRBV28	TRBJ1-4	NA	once	TGTGCCAGCCGTCCCGGACTAAATGAAAAACTGTTTTTT	CASRPGLNEKLFF
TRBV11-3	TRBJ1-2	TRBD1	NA	TGTGCCAGCAGCCCGGGACAGAGGGATGGCTACACCTTC	CASSPGQRDGYTF
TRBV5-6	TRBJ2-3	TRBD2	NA	TGTGCCAGCGCCATAAACCCATTAGCGGGCTCGGATACGCAGTATTTT	CASAINPLAGSDTQYF
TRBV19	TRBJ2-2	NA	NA	TGTGCCAGTAGTATTTGGGGGACAAGGAACACCGGGGAGCTGTTTTTT	CASSIWGTRNTGELFF